This TCR beta chain was sequenced for a study of shared clonotypes between healthy human individuals. About the study: Sampling drew on donors who were a couple of women and a few men aged 18 to 49.

The method was immunoSEQ multiplex PCR; TCRdb's version includes in-frame clones alone and lacks a portion of them. This table has approximately 1.1 million clones, 78% appearing once. This clone was observed once. Antigen unknown. From germline, CDR1 is MDHEN and CDR2 SYDVKM. V dropped 1 base and J dropped 11 bases, with 9 bases sitting between them. There are 12 residues in the CDR3. Healthy and HIV-negative, the adult donors had no recent acute infections or vaccinations. A CD45RA-negative memory subset and a CD45RA+ naive subset were separated from the CD4+ cells. General observations from the study: The study found roughly 5% of naive CD4 clonotypes shared across several donors.

The sequence was collected from a young man in good health. Some clones in this sample may be carry-over from other donors' samples. The rearrangement uses TRBV28 and TRBJ1-5; D is unresolved. The sequencing sample was made of memory CD4+ T cells from PBMCs. The sample's subset: CD45RA-negative fraction. For the CDR3, the DNA is TGTGCCAGCAGTTTATCCGACCAAGCCCAGCATTTT. Its translation: CASSLSDQAQHF.